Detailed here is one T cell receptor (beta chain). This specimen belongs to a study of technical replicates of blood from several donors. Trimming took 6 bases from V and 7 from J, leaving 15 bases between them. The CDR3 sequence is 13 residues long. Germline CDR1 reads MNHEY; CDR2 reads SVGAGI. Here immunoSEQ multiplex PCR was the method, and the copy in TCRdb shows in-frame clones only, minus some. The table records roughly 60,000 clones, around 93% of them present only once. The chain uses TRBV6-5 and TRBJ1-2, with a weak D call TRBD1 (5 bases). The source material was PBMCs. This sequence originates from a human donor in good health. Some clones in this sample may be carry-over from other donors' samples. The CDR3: CASRPKGLGGYTF. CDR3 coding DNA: TGTGCCAGCAGACCGAAGGGGCTGGGTGGCTACACCTTC.